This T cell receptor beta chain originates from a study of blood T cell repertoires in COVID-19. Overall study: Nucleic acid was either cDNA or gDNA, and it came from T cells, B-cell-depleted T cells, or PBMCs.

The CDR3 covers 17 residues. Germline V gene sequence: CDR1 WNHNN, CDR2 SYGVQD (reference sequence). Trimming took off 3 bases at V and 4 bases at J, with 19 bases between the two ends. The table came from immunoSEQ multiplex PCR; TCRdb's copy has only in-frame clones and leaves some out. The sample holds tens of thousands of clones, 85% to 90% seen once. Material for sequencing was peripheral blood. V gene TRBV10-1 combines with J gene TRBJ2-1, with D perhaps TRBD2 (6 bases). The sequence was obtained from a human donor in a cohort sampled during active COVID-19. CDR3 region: CASSDRRRGRSYNEQFF. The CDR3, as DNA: TGCGCCAGCAGTGATAGGCGGCGGGGCCGGTCGTACAATGAGCAGTTCTTC.